These T cell receptor beta chains were read from a single sample in a study of blood T cell repertoires in COVID-19. Repertoires were generated with immunoSEQ multiplex PCR, while TCRdb's copy carries only in-frame clones and drops some. The sample has approximately 150,000 clones; around nine tenths are singletons. Material: peripheral blood. Receptors originate from a woman in her 50s with active or convalescent COVID-19. The CDR3 runs from the conserved cysteine through the conserved F or W. A D gene is named only where the DNA matches it firmly. Clone size is given for some rows only: seen once, a few or many times, or a class if the clone is expanded.

d_call j_call v_call clone_size cdr3_aa cdr3_nt
. TRBJ1-1 TRBV5-1 . CASSSWTDNTEAFF TGCGCCAGCAGCTCATGGACAGATAACACTGAAGCTTTCTTT
. TRBJ1-3 TRBV11-2 . CASSLDYAWGRNTIYF TGTGCCAGCAGCTTAGATTACGCCTGGGGCAGAAACACCATATATTTT
. TRBJ1-6 TRBV27 . CASSLVGASNSPLHF TGTGCCAGCAGTTTAGTGGGGGCCTCTAATTCACCCCTCCACTTT
. TRBJ2-7 TRBV30 . CAWRSTRGVGYEQYF TGTGCCTGGAGGAGCACGCGGGGCGTGGGGTACGAGCAGTACTTC
. TRBJ1-5 TRBV3-1/TRBV3-2 . CASSQDAVRGQPQHF TGTGCCAGCAGCCAAGATGCAGTGAGGGGGCAGCCCCAGCATTTT
. TRBJ2-7 TRBV4-1 . CASSQVMTGSSYEQYF TGCGCCAGCAGCCAAGTGATGACAGGCAGCTCCTACGAGCAGTACTTC
TRBD2 TRBJ2-1 TRBV7-9 . CASSSGLAGGPDEQFF TGTGCCAGCAGCTCCGGACTAGCGGGGGGTCCGGATGAGCAGTTCTTC
TRBD1 TRBJ1-4 TRBV30 . CAWTPGQGNEKLFF TGTGCCTGGACCCCTGGACAGGGTAATGAAAAACTGTTTTTT
TRBD1 TRBJ2-2 TRBV11-1 . CASREDREATGELFF TGTGCCAGCAGGGAGGACAGGGAAGCCACCGGGGAGCTGTTTTTT
. TRBJ1-1 TRBV10-3 . CAIRLQGNTEAFF TGTGCCATCAGATTGCAGGGGAATACTGAAGCTTTCTTT
TRBD1 TRBJ1-1 TRBV29-1 . CSARDRGPEAFF TGCAGCGCCCGAGACAGGGGGCCTGAAGCTTTCTTT
. TRBJ2-1 TRBV7-8 . CASSPSGYNNEQFF TGTGCCAGCAGCCCGAGCGGGTACAACAATGAGCAGTTCTTC
TRBD1 TRBJ1-6 TRBV5-1 few CASSLGTGESPLHF TGCGCCAGCAGCTTGGGGACAGGGGAATCACCCCTCCACTTT
. TRBJ2-3 TRBV7-3 . CASSDSFTQYF TGTGCCAGCAGCGACTCCTTTACGCAGTATTTT
. TRBJ2-1 TRBV4-1 . CASSQLPDRILDNEQFF TGCGCCAGCAGCCAGCTTCCCGACAGGATCCTCGACAATGAGCAGTTCTTC
. TRBJ1-3 TRBV14 . CASSQLNRPSGNTIYF TGTGCCAGCAGCCAACTAAACAGACCCTCTGGAAACACCATATATTTT
. TRBJ1-3 TRBV19 once CASSASTSGNTIYF TGTGCCAGTAGCGCTAGCACCTCTGGAAACACCATATATTTT
. TRBJ2-3 TRBV21-1 . CASSKVFRQGASDTQYF TGTGCCAGCAGCAAAGTTTTCAGACAGGGGGCATCAGATACGCAGTATTTT
. TRBJ1-2 TRBV7-8 . CASSLVGSANYGYTF TGTGCCAGCAGCTTAGTGGGGAGCGCTAACTATGGCTACACCTTC
. TRBJ1-2 TRBV6-5 . CASSPRSFYGYTF TGTGCCAGCTCCCCCCGGAGCTTCTATGGCTACACCTTC
. TRBJ1-2 TRBV7-9 . CASSHFRGEGGYTF TGTGCCAGCAGTCACTTCAGGGGCGAGGGGGGCTACACCTTC
. TRBJ2-7 TRBV29-1 . CSAGGGSGLYEQYF TGCAGCGCCGGAGGCGGGTCTGGGCTTTACGAGCAGTACTTC
. TRBJ2-3 TRBV7-2 . CASSLEARADSTDTQYF TGTGCCAGCAGCTTAGAGGCGAGGGCGGACAGCACAGATACGCAGTATTTT
TRBD2 TRBJ2-1 TRBV4-3 . CASSQGVGGTVSYNEQFF TGCGCCAGCAGCCAAGGGGTCGGGGGGACCGTCTCCTACAATGAGCAGTTCTTC